The 8 T cell receptor beta chains below all came from one sample that was sequenced in a study of identical twins. Using its own MiXCR run on the 5' RACE reads, TCRdb lists one record per CDR3 protein. In the table there are approximately 220,000 distinct CDR3 sequences, less than 9.5% of which are singletons. Sequenced sample: memory (CD45RO+) T cells sorted from blood. These receptors were obtained from a woman aged 18-29 years in good health.

This clonotype came up many times. This chain connects TRBV6-1 to TRBJ2-3; 8 nucleotides line up with TRBD2. CDR3 length: 19 residues. The V gene end was trimmed by 5 bases and the J gene end by 1 base; junction bases not matched to a gene: 17. Germline CDR1 MNHNS, CDR2 SASEGT. The DNA of the CDR3 is TGTGCCAGCAGTCGCGATCAGACCCGAACTAGCGGAGGCACAGATACGCAGTATTTT. It translates to CASSRDQTRTSGGTDTQYF.

This clonotype has a handful of counts. The CDR3 reads CASRGAKNIQYF. The CDR3 bases are TGTGCCAGCCGAGGGGCCAAAAACATTCAGTACTTC. This chain connects TRBV7-9 to TRBJ2-4; a possible D gene is TRBD2 (5 bases). This CDR3 is 12 amino acids long. V gave up 8 bases and J gave up 1 base, with 6 bases separating them. CDR1 and CDR2 from the germline V gene are SEHNR and FQNEAQ (reference sequence).

This clonotype was seen a few times. This rearrangement joins TRBV5-1 to TRBJ1-1; TRBD1 might be the D (6 bases). The V end lost 4 bases, the J end lost 5 bases, and 15 bases lay between the germline ends. Per germline, CDR1 SGHRS and CDR2 YFSETQ. CDR3 length: 14 residues. The CDR3 region has the DNA TGCGCCAGCAGCGTGACAGGTACTGGAACTGAAGCTTTCTTT. This encodes CASSVTGTGTEAFF.

This clonotype was observed many times. The V gene is TRBV5-1, the J gene TRBJ2-5, with D unresolved. The CDR3 is 14 residues long. The V end was cut by 6 bases, the J end by 1 base, with 13 bases between. Per the germline V gene, CDR1 is SGHRS and CDR2 is YFSETQ. In DNA form, the CDR3 reads TGCGCCAGCACTCATGAAATCTTCCAAGAGACCCAGTACTTC. Translating gives CASTHEIFQETQYF. Full variable domain (remainder filled in from reference TRBV5-1 and TRBJ2-5): KAGVTQTPRYLIKTRGQQVTLSCSPISGHRSVSWYQQTPGQGLQFLFEYFSETQRNKGNFPGRFSGRQFSNSRSEMNVSTLELGDSALYLCASTHEIFQETQYFGPGTRLLVL.

A few counts support this clonotype. The CDR3 reads CASSLMRNEQYF. The CDR3 nucleotides read TGTGCCAGCAGCTTAATGCGCAACGAGCAGTACTTC. The J gene is TRBJ2-7, the V gene TRBV7-2, with unresolved D. The CDR3 loop spans 12 amino acids. Trimming removed 2 bases from V and 5 bases from J, with 7 bases in between. Germline CDR1 and CDR2: SGHTA and FQGNSA.

The chain has TRBV6-1 and TRBJ2-1; 8 bases agree with TRBD1. With V trimmed by 10 bases and J by 1 base, 6 bases remained unmatched. Germline lookup yields CDR1 MNHNS and CDR2 SASEGT. The CDR3 has 14 residues. Here the CDR3 reads CATGTGGSYNEQFF. DNA for the CDR3: TGTGCCACCGGAACAGGGGGGTCCTACAATGAGCAGTTCTTC.

This clonotype has just a few counts. The V and J genes are TRBV11-2 and TRBJ2-2, with 11 positions matching TRBD2. The germline V gene has CDR1 SGHAT and CDR2 FQNNGV. CDR3 size: 18 residues. V shed 3 bases, J shed 0 bases, and the junction held 6 bases outside the gene matches. CDR3 residues: CASSFTRLAGSNTGELFF. The CDR3 nucleotides read TGTGCCAGCAGCTTTACTAGACTAGCGGGATCGAACACCGGGGAGCTGTTTTTT.

V gene TRBV3-1 combines with J gene TRBJ1-1, with D perhaps matching TRBD1 (5 bases). Germline V lookup: CDR1 LGHDT, CDR2 YNNKEL (reference sequence). V dropped 3 bases and J dropped 1 base, with 12 bases sitting between them. The CDR3 length is 15 residues. The CDR3 region has the DNA TGTGCCAGCAGCCAGGGACGAGCCAGGAACACTGAAGCTTTCTTT. It codes for CASSQGRARNTEAFF.